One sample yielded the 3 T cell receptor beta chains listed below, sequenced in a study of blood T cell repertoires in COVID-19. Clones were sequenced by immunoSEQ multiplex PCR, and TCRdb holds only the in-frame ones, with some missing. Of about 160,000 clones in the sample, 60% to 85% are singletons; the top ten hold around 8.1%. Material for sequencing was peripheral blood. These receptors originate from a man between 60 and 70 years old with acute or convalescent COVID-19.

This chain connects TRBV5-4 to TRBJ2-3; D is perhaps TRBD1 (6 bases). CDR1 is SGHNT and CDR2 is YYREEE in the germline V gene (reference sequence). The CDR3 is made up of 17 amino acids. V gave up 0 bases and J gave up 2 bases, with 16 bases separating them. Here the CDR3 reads CASSLGSGRGFTDTQYF. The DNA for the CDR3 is TGTGCCAGCAGCTTGGGATCGGGCAGGGGTTTCACAGATACGCAGTATTTT.

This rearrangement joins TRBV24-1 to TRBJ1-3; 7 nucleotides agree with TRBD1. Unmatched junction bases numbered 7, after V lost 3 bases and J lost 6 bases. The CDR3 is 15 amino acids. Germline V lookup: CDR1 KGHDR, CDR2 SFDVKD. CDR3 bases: TGTGCCACCAGTGATCCCGACAGGGCCGAAAACACCATATATTTT. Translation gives CATSDPDRAENTIYF.

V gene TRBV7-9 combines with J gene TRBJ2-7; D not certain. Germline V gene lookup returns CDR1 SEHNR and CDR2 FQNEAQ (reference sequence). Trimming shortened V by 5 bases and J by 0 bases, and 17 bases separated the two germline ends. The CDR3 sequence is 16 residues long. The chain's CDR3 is CASSQPMQVPSYEQYF. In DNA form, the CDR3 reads TGTGCCAGCAGCCAACCAATGCAGGTCCCCTCCTACGAGCAGTACTTC.